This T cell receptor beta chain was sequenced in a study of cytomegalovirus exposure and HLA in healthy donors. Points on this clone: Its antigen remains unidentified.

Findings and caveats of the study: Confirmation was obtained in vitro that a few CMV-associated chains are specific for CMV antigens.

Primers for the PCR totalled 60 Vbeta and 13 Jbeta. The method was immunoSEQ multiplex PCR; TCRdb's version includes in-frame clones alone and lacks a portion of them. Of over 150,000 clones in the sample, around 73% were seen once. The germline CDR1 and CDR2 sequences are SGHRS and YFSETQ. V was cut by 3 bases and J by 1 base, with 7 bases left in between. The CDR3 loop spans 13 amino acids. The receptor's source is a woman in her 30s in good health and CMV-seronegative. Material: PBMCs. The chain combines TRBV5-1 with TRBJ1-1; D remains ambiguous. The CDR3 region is CASSYRQNTEAFF. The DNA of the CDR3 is TGCGCCAGCAGCTACAGACAGAACACTGAAGCTTTCTTT.